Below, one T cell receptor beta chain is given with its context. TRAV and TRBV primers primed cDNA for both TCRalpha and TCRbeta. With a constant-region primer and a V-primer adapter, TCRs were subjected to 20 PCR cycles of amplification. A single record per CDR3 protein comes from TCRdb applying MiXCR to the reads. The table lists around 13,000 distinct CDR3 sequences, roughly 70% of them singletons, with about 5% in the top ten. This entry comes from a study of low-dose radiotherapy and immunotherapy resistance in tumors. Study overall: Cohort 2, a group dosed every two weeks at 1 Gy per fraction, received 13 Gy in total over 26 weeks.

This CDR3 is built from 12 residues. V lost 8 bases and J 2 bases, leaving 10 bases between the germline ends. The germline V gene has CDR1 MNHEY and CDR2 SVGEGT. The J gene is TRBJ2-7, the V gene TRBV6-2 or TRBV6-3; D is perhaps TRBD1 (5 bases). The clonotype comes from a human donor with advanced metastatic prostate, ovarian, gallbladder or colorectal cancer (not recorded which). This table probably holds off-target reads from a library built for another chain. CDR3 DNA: TGTGCCAGCGGAAGGGGTACCTACGAGCAGTACTTC. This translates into CASGRGTYEQYF.